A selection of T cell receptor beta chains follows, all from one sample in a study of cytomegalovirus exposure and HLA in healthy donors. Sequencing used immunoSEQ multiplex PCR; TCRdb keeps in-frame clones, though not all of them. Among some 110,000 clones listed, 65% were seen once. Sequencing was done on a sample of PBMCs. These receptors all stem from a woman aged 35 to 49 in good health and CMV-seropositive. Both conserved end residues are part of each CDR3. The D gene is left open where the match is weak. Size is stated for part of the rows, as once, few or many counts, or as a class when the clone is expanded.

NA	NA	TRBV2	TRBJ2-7	CASLDGPSDPSYEQYF	TGTGCCAGCCTGGATGGCCCCAGCGACCCTTCCTACGAGCAGTACTTC
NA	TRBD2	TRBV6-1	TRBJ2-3	CASRSGTSGSHTQYF	TGTGCCAGCCGGTCAGGGACTAGCGGGAGTCATACGCAGTATTTT
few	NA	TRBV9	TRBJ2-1	CASSVTPQNEQFF	TGTGCCAGCAGCGTGACTCCGCAAAATGAGCAGTTCTTC
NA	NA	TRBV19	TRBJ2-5	CASSSWFNPGERETQYF	TGTGCCAGTAGTTCGTGGTTCAATCCGGGGGAAAGAGAGACCCAGTACTTC
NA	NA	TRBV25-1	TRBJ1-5	CASSTGGSNQPQHF	TGTGCCAGCAGCACGGGTGGGAGCAATCAGCCCCAGCATTTT
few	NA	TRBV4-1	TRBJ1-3	CASSQIDRQSRLSGNTIYF	TGCGCCAGCAGCCAAATCGACAGGCAATCTCGGCTGAGCGGAAACACCATATATTTT
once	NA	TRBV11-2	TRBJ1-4	CASSPHGTAGEKLFF	TGTGCCAGCAGCCCCCACGGGACCGCGGGGGAAAAACTGTTTTTT
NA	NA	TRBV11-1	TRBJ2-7	CASSLDSKEQYF	TGTGCCAGCAGCCTGGACAGTAAAGAGCAGTACTTC
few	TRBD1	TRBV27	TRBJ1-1	CASSLSNGQGGTEAFF	TGTGCCAGCAGTTTATCTAACGGACAGGGGGGCACTGAAGCTTTCTTT
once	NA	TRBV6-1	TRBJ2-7	CASSEAGALPYEQYF	TGTGCCAGCAGTGAAGCGGGAGCACTCCCCTACGAGCAGTACTTC
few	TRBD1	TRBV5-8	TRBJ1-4	CASSTGQETWGTLANEKLFF	TGTGCCAGCAGCACGGGACAGGAGACTTGGGGAACCCTTGCCAATGAAAAACTGTTTTTT
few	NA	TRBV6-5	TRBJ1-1	CASSEIPNTEAFF	TGTGCCAGCAGTGAGATACCGAACACTGAAGCTTTCTTT
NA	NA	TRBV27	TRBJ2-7	CASSLSISYEQYF	TGTGCCAGCAGTTTATCTATCAGCTACGAGCAGTACTTC
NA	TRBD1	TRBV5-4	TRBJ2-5	CASSLRQGNLGETQYF	TGTGCCAGCAGCTTACGACAGGGGAATTTGGGAGAGACCCAGTACTTC
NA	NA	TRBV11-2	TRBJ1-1	CASSLSGGPNEAFF	TGTGCCAGCAGCTTATCGGGGGGGCCCAATGAAGCTTTCTTT
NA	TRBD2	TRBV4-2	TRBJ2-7	CASSQVAGLAVPYEQYF	TGTGCCAGCAGCCAAGTAGCGGGACTAGCGGTTCCCTACGAGCAGTACTTC
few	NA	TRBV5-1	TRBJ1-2	CASSLGTETNYGYTF	TGCGCCAGCAGCTTGGGGACAGAAACTAACTATGGCTACACCTTC
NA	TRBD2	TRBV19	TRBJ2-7	CASSTLAGSSYEQYF	TGTGCCAGTAGTACCTTAGCGGGGAGCTCCTACGAGCAGTACTTC
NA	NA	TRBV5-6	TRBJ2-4	CASGRSNIQYF	TGTGCCAGCGGCCGCTCAAACATTCAGTACTTC
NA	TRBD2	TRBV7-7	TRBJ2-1	CASSRVVGGYNEQFF	TGTGCCAGCAGCAGGGTTGTGGGAGGGTACAATGAGCAGTTCTTC
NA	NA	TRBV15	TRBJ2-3	CATSLGTRAATDTQYF	TGTGCCACCAGCCTTGGCACCAGGGCAGCCACAGATACGCAGTATTTT
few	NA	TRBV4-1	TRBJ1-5	CASSQDIGVRNQPQHF	TGCGCCAGCAGCCAAGATATAGGGGTCCGAAATCAGCCCCAGCATTTT
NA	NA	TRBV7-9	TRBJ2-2	CASSHPAGELFF	TGTGCCAGCAGCCATCCGGCCGGGGAGCTGTTTTTT
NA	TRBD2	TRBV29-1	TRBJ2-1	CSAKTSGTPGDEQFF	TGCAGCGCGAAAACTAGCGGGACCCCGGGAGATGAGCAGTTCTTC
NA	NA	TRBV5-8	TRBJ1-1	CASSFRMNTEAFF	TGTGCCAGCAGCTTCAGGATGAACACTGAAGCTTTCTTT
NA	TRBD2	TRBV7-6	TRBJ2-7	CASSLLGTSGRHEQYF	TGTGCCAGCAGCTTACTTGGGACTAGCGGGAGACACGAGCAGTACTTC
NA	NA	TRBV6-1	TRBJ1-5	CASSGRGWHQPQHF	TGTGCCAGCAGTGGAAGGGGTTGGCATCAGCCCCAGCATTTT
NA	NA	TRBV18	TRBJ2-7	CASSPQDEQYF	TGTGCCAGCTCACCTCAGGACGAGCAGTACTTC
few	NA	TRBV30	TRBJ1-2	CAWSVGGGYTF	TGTGCCTGGAGTGTCGGGGGAGGCTACACCTTC
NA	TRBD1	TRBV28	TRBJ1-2	CASSSGDSIYGYTF	TGTGCCAGCAGTTCTGGGGACAGTATCTATGGCTACACCTTC
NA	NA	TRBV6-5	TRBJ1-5	CASSYRAGQPQHF	TGTGCCAGCAGTTACAGGGCGGGTCAGCCCCAGCATTTT
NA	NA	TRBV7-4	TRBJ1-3	CASSPERQGNTIYF	TGTGCCAGCAGCCCCGAGCGACAGGGAAACACCATATATTTT
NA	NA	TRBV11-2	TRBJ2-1	CASSLPLEGGRARNEQFF	TGTGCCAGCAGCTTGCCCCTAGAAGGGGGGAGGGCCCGCAATGAGCAGTTCTTC
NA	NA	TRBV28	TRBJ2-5	CASSLAYQETQYF	TGTGCCAGCAGTTTAGCGTACCAAGAGACCCAGTACTTC
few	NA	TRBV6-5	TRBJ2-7	CASSNRGRGKYF	TGTGCCAGCAGTAACCGGGGGCGGGGGAAGTACTTC
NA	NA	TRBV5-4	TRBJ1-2	CASSLEGTPYGYTF	TGTGCCAGCAGCTTGGAAGGGACTCCCTATGGCTACACCTTC
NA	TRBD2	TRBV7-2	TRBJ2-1	CASSPGLLAEYNEQFF	TGTGCCAGCAGCCCGGGTCTACTAGCGGAGTACAATGAGCAGTTCTTC
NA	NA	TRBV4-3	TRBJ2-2	CASSPSGGPNTGELFF	TGCGCCAGCAGCCCCTCGGGGGGCCCGAACACCGGGGAGCTGTTTTTT
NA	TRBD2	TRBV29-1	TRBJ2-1	CSARTSGVYNEQFF	TGCAGCGCCCGGACTAGCGGAGTTTACAATGAGCAGTTCTTC
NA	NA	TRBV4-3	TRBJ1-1	CASSREITGGRTEAFF	TGCGCCAGCAGCCGAGAAATAACGGGGGGACGAACTGAAGCTTTCTTT
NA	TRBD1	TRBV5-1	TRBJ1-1	CASSGQGRDTEAFF	TGCGCCAGCAGCGGACAGGGCCGGGACACTGAAGCTTTCTTT
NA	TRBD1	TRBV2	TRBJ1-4	CASRLGTGRRTEKLFF	TGTGCCAGCAGATTAGGGACAGGGCGACGTACTGAAAAACTGTTTTTT
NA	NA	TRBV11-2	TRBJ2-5	CASSNPSGETQYF	TGTGCCAGCTCTAACCCCTCGGGAGAGACCCAGTACTTC
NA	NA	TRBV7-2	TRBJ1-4	CASSAGGVKLFF	TGTGCCAGCAGCGCCGGGGGGGTAAAACTGTTTTTT
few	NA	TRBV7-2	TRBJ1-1	CASRSKGVAAKRNTEAFF	TGTGCCAGCAGATCGAAGGGGGTTGCGGCAAAAAGAAACACTGAAGCTTTCTTT
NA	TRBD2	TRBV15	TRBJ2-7	CATSVGLANEQYF	TGTGCCACCAGCGTGGGACTAGCTAACGAGCAGTACTTC
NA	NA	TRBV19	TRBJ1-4	CASSVADTHREKLFF	TGTGCCAGTAGTGTTGCGGACACGCACCGGGAAAAACTGTTTTTT
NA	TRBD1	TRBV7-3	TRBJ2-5	CASSPARGETQYF	TGTGCCAGCAGCCCAGCCAGGGGGGAGACCCAGTACTTC
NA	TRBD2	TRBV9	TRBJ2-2	CASSEGRGATGELFF	TGTGCCAGCAGCGAGGGGCGGGGGGCAACCGGGGAGCTGTTTTTT
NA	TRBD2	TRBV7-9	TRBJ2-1	CASSSGASGRSKYNEQFF	TGTGCCAGCAGCTCAGGGGCTAGCGGGAGGTCGAAATACAATGAGCAGTTCTTC
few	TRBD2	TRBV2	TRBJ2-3	CASRRTSGSTDTQYF	TGTGCCAGCAGGAGGACTAGCGGGAGTACAGATACGCAGTATTTT
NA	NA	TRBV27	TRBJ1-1	CASSPLGQTNTEAFF	TGTGCCAGCAGTCCACTGGGACAAACCAACACTGAAGCTTTCTTT
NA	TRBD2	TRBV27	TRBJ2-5	CASSRTSGSYQETQYF	TGTGCCAGCAGTAGGACTAGCGGGAGTTATCAAGAGACCCAGTACTTC
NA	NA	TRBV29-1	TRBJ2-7	CSVHSDRSSYEQYF	TGCAGCGTTCATTCAGACAGGAGCTCCTACGAGCAGTACTTC